These 10 T cell receptor beta chains share one sample of origin, sequenced in a study of blood T cell repertoires in COVID-19. Clones were sequenced by immunoSEQ multiplex PCR, and TCRdb holds only the in-frame ones, with some missing. The sample has over 50,000 clones, approximately 86% seen once; the top ten hold 13% to 15%. Sequenced input: peripheral blood. These receptors were taken from a human donor in a cohort sampled during active COVID-19.

The chain employs TRBV18 and TRBJ1-4; 9 bases are shared with TRBD1. V lost 3 bases and J lost 6; bases outside the gene matches: 14. This CDR3 is built from 18 residues. CDR1 is KGHSH and CDR2 is LQKENI in the germline V gene. The CDR3 nucleotides are TGTGCCAGCTCACCGTTATACCTGATCCGGGACAGGGATGAAAAACTGTTTTTT. Its protein product is CASSPLYLIRDRDEKLFF.

This chain connects TRBV18 to TRBJ1-1; maybe TRBD1 (5 bases). V was pared by 3 bases and J by 4 bases, with 24 bases between. Germline V lookup: CDR1 KGHSH, CDR2 LQKENI. CDR3 length: 18 amino acids. DNA of the CDR3: TGTGCCAGCTCACCCGTAGGGAGGGGTGGGAGGGAGACCACTGAAGCTTTCTTT. Translating gives CASSPVGRGGRETTEAFF.

CDR3 bases: TGTGCCAGCAGCTCGCAACTAGGAAATGAGCAGTTCTTC. This gives the protein CASSSQLGNEQFF. This chain joins TRBV7-3 and TRBJ2-1; possible D gene TRBD2, 5 bases. Trimming shortened V by 4 bases and J by 7 bases, and 11 bases separated the two germline ends. The CDR3 extends over 13 amino acids. CDR1 and CDR2 from the germline V gene are SGHTA and FQGTGA. The full variable domain, with the rest looked up from reference TRBV7-3 and TRBJ2-1, is GAGVSQTPSNKVTEKGKYVELRCDPISGHTALYWYRQSLGQGPEFLIYFQGTGAADDSGLPNDRFFAVRPEGSVSTLKIQRTERGDSAVYLCASSSQLGNEQFFGPGTRLTVL.

The genes are TRBV28 and TRBJ1-1; weak D call: TRBD1 (6 bases). The germline V and J ends were trimmed by 5 bases and 5 bases, with 15 bases remaining between them. The CDR3 length is 14 residues. The V gene's germline CDR1 is MDHEN and CDR2 SYDVKM. This CDR3 is CASSLIPGTTEAFF. CDR3 in DNA: TGTGCCAGCAGTCTAATCCCCGGGACAACTGAAGCTTTCTTT.

This chain links TRBV25-1 with TRBJ1-4; the D gene is possibly TRBD1 (6 bases). Per the germline V gene, CDR1 is MGHDK and CDR2 is SYGVNS. Trimming removed 6 bases at V and 1 base at J, with 12 bases between. This CDR3 region has 15 residues. The CDR3 DNA sequence: TGTGCCAGCAGGGGGGCGGGGGTAACTAATGAAAAACTGTTTTTT. Translated, it gives CASRGAGVTNEKLFF.

This chain uses TRBV7-9 with TRBJ1-4, with D perhaps matching TRBD1 (6 bases). The CDR3 length is 15 residues. Germline loops: CDR1 SEHNR, CDR2 FQNEAQ (reference sequence). The V gene lost 5 bases and the J gene lost 3 bases, with 13 bases spanning the gap. The CDR3: CASSPTGSANEKLFF. CDR3 DNA: TGTGCCAGCAGCCCTACAGGGTCGGCTAATGAAAAACTGTTTTTT.

This chain links TRBV7-2 with TRBJ2-1, with TRBD2 identical over 11 bases. CDR3 size: 17 residues. V trimming: 5 bases; J trimming: 0 bases; junction bases outside the gene matches: 6. CDR1 is SGHTA, CDR2 FQGNSA, per germline. The CDR3, as DNA: TGTGCCAGCAGCCTTCCTACTAGCGGGAGCTCCTACAATGAGCAGTTCTTC. It specifies CASSLPTSGSSYNEQFF.

The chain links TRBV7-9 to TRBJ2-1, with 12 bases lining up with TRBD2. CDR1 SEHNR and CDR2 FQNEAQ come from the germline V gene (reference sequence). V lost 5 bases to trimming and J lost 3 bases; unmatched junction nucleotides: 8. The CDR3 extends over 17 amino acids. For the CDR3, the DNA is TGTGCCAGCAGCCGAACTTCTAGCGGGAGGGGCTACAATGAGCAGTTCTTC. Protein product: CASSRTSSGRGYNEQFF.

This clone is a singleton in its sample. The genes are TRBV27 and TRBJ2-7; 9 nucleotides line up with TRBD2. Trimming cost V 5 bases and J 5 bases; bases outside gene matches: 10. This CDR3 is 15 amino acids long. Germline values: CDR1 MNHEY, CDR2 SMNVEV (reference sequence). The CDR3 bases are TGTGCCAGCAGTCCCCGGGGTAGCGGGAGCCACGAGCAGTACTTC. This translates into CASSPRGSGSHEQYF.

The CDR3 DNA follows: TGTGCCACCAAGGGCTGGGTAGGGGGCGGAGAGACCCAGTACTTC. Protein product: CATKGWVGGGETQYF. This chain connects TRBV15 to TRBJ2-5; 7 nucleotides line up with TRBD1. V gave up 7 bases and J gave up 4 bases; unmatched junction bases: 12. This CDR3 comprises 15 residues. Germline V gene lookup returns CDR1 LNHNV and CDR2 YYDKDF (reference sequence).